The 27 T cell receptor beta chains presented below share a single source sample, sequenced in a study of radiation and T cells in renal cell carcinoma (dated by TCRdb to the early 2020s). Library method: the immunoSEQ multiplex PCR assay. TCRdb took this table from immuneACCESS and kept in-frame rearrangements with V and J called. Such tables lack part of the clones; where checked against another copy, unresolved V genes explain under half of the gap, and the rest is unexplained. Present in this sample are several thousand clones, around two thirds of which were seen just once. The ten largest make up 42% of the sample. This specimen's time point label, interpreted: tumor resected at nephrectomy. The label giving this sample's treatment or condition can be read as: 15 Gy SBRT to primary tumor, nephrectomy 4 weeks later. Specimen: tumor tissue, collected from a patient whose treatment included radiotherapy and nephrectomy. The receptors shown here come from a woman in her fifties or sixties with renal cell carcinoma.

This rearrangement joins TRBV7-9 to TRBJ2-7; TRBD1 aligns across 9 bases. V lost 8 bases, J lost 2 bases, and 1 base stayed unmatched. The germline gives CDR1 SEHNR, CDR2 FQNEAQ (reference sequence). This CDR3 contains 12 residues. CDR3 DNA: TGTGCCAGCGGGACAGGGACCTACGAGCAGTACTTC. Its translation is CASGTGTYEQYF.

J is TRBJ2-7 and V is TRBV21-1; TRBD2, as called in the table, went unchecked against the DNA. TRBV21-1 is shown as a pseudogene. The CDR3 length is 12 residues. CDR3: CASSMAGDEQYF. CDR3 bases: TGTGCCAGCAGCATGGCGGGAGACGAGCAGTACTTC.

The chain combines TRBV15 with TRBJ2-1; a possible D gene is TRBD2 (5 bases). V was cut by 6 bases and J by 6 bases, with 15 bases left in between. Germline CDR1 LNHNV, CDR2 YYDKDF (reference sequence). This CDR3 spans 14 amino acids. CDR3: CATRAAAGANEQFF. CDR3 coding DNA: TGTGCCACCAGAGCGGCCGCAGGTGCCAATGAGCAGTTCTTC.

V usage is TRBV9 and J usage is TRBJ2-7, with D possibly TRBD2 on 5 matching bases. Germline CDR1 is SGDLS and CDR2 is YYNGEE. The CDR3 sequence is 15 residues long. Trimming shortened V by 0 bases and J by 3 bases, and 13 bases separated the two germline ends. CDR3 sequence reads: CASSVGEGFFYEQYF. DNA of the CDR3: TGTGCCAGCAGCGTAGGAGAGGGTTTCTTCTACGAGCAGTACTTC.

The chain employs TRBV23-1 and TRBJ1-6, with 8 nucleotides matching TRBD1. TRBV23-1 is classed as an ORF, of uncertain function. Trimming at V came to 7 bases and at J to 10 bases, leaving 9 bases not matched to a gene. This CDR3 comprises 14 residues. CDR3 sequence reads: CASIRTGRESPLHF. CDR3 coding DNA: TGCGCCAGCATCCGGACAGGGAGGGAATCACCCCTCCACTTT.

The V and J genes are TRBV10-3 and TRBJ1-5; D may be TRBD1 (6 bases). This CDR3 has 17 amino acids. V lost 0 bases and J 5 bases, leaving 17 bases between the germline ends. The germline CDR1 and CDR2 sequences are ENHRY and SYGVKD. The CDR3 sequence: CAISESIRGSSDQPQHF. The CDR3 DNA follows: TGTGCCATCAGTGAGTCGATCAGGGGAAGTTCGGATCAGCCCCAGCATTTT.

CDR3 coding DNA: TGTGCCAGCAGCTTCCAGACGGTTAACACCGGGGAGCTGTTTTTT. It codes for CASSFQTVNTGELFF. The chain links TRBV7-9 to TRBJ2-2, with unresolved D. In germline, CDR1 is SEHNR, CDR2 FQNEAQ (reference sequence). The ends were cut back, 3 bases at V and 2 bases at J, with 10 bases in the middle. The CDR3 is made up of 15 amino acids.

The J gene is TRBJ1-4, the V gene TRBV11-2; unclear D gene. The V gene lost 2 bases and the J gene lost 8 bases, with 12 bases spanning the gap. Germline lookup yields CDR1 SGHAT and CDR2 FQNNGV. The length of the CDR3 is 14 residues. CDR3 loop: CASSLPSTGEKLFF. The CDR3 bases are TGTGCCAGCAGCTTACCCTCTACGGGGGAAAAACTGTTTTTT.

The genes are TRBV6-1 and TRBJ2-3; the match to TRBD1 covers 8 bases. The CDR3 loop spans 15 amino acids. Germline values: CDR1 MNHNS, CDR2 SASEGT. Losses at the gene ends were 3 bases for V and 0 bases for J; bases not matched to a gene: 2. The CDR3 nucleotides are TGTGCCAGCAGTGATGGACAGGGTAGCACAGATACGCAGTATTTT. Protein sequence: CASSDGQGSTDTQYF.

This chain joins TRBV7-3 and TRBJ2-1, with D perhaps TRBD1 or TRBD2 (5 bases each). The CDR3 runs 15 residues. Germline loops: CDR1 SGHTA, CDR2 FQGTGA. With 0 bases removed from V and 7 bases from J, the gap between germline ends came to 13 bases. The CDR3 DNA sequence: TGTGCCAGCAGCTTAACTCCGGGGACCAGAAATGAGCAGTTCTTC. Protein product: CASSLTPGTRNEQFF.

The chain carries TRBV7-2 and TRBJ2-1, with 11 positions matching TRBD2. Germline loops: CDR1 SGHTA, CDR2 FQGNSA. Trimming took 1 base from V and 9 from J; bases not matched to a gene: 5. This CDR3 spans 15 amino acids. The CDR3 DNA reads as TGTGCCAGCAGCTTAGACGGGCTAGCGGGGGGTGAGCAGTTCTTC. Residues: CASSLDGLAGGEQFF.

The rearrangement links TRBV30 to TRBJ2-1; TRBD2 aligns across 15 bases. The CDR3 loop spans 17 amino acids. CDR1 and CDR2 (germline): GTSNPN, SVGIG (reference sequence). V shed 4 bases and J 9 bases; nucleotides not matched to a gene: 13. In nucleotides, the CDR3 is TGTGCCTGGACCCTGGGACTAGCGGGAGGAAGCTGGGGTGAGCAGTTCTTC. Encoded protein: CAWTLGLAGGSWGEQFF. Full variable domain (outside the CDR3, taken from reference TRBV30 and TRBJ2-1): SQTIHQWPATLVQPVGSPLSLECTVEGTSNPNLYWYRQAAGRGLQLLFYSVGIGQISSEVPQNLSASRPQDRQFILSSKKLLLSDSGFYLCAWTLGLAGGSWGEQFFGPGTRLTVL.

The CDR3, as DNA: TGTGCCAGCAGCTTAGTTCCCCCAGGGGCCACTGGAAACACCATATATTTT. This sequence encodes CASSLVPPGATGNTIYF. The chain combines TRBV7-2 with TRBJ1-3; tentatively, D is TRBD1 (6 bases). CDR1 and CDR2 from the germline V gene are SGHTA and FQGNSA. The CDR3 spans 17 residues. V lost 1 base, J lost 2 bases, and 15 bases lay in between.

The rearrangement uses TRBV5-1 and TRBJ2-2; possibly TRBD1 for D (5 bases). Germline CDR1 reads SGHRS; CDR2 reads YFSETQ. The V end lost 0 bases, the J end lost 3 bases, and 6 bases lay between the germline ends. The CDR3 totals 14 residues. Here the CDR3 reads CASSLGQYTGELFF. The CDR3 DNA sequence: TGCGCCAGCAGCTTGGGACAGTACACCGGGGAGCTGTTTTTT.

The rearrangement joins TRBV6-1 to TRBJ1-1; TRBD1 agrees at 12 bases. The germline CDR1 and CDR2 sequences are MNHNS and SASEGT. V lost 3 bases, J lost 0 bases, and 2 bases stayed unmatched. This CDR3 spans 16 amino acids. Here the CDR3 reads CASSEGQGAMNTEAFF. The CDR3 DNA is TGTGCCAGCAGTGAGGGACAGGGGGCCATGAACACTGAAGCTTTCTTT.

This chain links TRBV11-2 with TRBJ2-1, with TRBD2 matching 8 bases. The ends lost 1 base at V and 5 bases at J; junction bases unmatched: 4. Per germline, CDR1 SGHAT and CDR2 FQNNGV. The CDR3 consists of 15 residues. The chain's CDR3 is CASSLGSAGDNEQFF. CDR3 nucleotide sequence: TGTGCCAGCAGCTTAGGATCAGCGGGAGACAATGAGCAGTTCTTC.

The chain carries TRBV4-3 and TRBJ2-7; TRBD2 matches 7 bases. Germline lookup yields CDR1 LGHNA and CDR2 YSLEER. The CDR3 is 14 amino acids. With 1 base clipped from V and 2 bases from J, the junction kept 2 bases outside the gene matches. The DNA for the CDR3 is TGCGCCAGCAGCCAAGGAGCGGGACCCTACGAGCAGTACTTC. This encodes CASSQGAGPYEQYF.

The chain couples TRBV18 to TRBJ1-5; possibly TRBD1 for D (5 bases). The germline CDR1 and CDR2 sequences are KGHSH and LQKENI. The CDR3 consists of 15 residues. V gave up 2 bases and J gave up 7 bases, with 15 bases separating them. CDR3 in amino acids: CASSPKLGEGQPQHF. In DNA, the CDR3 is TGTGCCAGCTCACCAAAGTTGGGGGAGGGACAGCCCCAGCATTTT.

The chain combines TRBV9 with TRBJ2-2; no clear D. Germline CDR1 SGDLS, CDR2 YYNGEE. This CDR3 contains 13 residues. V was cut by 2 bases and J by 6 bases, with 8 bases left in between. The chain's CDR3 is CASSVGSPGELFF. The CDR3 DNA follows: TGTGCCAGCAGCGTTGGGTCCCCCGGGGAGCTGTTTTTT.

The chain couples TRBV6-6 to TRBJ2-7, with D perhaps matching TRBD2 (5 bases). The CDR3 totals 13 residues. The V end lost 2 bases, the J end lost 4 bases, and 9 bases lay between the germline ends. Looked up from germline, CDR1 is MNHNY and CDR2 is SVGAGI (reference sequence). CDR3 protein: CASSYAPGYEQYF. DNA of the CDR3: TGTGCCAGCAGTTACGCTCCGGGGTACGAGCAGTACTTC.

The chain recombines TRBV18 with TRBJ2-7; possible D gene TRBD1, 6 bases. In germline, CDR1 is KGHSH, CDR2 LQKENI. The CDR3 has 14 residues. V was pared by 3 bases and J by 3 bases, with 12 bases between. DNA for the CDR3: TGTGCCAGCTCACCTAAACAGGGAGTCTACGAGCAGTACTTC. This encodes CASSPKQGVYEQYF. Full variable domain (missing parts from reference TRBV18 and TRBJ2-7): NAGVMQNPRHLVRRRGQEARLRCSPMKGHSHVYWYRQLPEEGLKFMVYLQKENIIDESGMPKERFSAEFPKEGPSILRIQQVVRGDSAAYFCASSPKQGVYEQYFGPGTRLTVT.

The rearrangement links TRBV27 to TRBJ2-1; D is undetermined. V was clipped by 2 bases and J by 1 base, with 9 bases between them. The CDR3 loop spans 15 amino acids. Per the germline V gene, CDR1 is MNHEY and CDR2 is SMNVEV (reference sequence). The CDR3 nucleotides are TGTGCCAGCAGTTTAAGGGCCGGGTCCTACAATGAGCAGTTCTTC. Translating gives CASSLRAGSYNEQFF.

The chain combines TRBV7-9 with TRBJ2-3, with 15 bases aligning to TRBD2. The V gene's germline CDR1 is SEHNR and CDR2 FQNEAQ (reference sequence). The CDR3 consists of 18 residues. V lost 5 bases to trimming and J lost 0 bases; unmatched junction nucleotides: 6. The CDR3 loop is CASSIPGLAGGSTDTQYF. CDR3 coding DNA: TGTGCCAGCAGCATACCGGGACTAGCGGGGGGAAGCACAGATACGCAGTATTTT.

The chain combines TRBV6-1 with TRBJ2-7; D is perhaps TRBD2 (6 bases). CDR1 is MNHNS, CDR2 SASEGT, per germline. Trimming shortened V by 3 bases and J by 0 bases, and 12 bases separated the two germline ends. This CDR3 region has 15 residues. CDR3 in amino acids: CASSERDSSSYEQYF. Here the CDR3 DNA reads TGTGCCAGCAGTGAGCGGGACTCCAGCTCCTACGAGCAGTACTTC.

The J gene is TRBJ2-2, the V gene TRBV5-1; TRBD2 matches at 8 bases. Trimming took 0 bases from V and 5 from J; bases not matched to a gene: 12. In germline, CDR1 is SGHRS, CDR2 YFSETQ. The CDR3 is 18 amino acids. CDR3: CASSLVAGGPLGTGELFF. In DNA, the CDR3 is TGCGCCAGCAGCTTGGTTGCGGGAGGTCCCTTGGGGACCGGGGAGCTGTTTTTT. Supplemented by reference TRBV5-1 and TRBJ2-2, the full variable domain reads KAGVTQTPRYLIKTRGQQVTLSCSPISGHRSVSWYQQTPGQGLQFLFEYFSETQRNKGNFPGRFSGRQFSNSRSEMNVSTLELGDSALYLCASSLVAGGPLGTGELFFGEGSRLTVL.

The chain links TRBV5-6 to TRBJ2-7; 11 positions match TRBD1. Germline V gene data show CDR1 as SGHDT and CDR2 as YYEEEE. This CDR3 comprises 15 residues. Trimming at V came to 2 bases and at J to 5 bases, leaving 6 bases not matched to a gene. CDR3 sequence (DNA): TGTGCCAGCAGCTTTCGGGGACAGGGGGGTCACGAGCAGTACTTC. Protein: CASSFRGQGGHEQYF.

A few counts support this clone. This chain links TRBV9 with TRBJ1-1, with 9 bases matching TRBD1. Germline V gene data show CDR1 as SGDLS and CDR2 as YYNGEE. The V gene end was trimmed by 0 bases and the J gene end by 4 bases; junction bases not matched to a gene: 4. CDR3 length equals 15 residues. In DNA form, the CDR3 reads TGTGCCAGCAGCGTAGCGGACAGGGGTTTCACTGAAGCTTTCTTT. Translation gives CASSVADRGFTEAFF.